This T cell receptor (gamma chain) originates from a study of gammadelta T cells in human blood (dated by TCRdb to 2019 to 2021). The paper's findings and limits, for the study overall: In the study, polyclonal expansion of innate gamma-delta T cells immediately after birth was reported to appear to be driven by microbial exposure.

As concerns this clone: Its antigen has not been determined. A read error likely explains why the TCRdb protein, taken from a much larger clone, differs from this DNA's translation at residue 12; the protein shown is translated from the DNA.

In the germline V gene (reference sequence), CDR1 corresponds to GITISATS and CDR2 to ISYDGTV. Spanning cysteine to phenylalanine, the CDR3 consists of 15 amino acids. Only CDR3 DNA remains: 45 bases, in frame from the first base. Preparation of the library involved RT-PCR. Sequencing instrument: Illumina MiSeq. Via CATT, TCRdb reprocessed the public reads, and rows with identical DNA were then joined. This sample's table has entries for roughly 98 gamma-chain clones. The sequence links TRGV9 to TRGJP1. Sequenced: Vgamma9Vdelta2 gamma-delta T cells from cord blood. The clonotype originates from a newborn. The base sequence is TGTGCCTTGTGGGAGGTGTATACCACTGGTTGGCTCAAGATATTT. This translates into CALWEVYTTGWLKIF.